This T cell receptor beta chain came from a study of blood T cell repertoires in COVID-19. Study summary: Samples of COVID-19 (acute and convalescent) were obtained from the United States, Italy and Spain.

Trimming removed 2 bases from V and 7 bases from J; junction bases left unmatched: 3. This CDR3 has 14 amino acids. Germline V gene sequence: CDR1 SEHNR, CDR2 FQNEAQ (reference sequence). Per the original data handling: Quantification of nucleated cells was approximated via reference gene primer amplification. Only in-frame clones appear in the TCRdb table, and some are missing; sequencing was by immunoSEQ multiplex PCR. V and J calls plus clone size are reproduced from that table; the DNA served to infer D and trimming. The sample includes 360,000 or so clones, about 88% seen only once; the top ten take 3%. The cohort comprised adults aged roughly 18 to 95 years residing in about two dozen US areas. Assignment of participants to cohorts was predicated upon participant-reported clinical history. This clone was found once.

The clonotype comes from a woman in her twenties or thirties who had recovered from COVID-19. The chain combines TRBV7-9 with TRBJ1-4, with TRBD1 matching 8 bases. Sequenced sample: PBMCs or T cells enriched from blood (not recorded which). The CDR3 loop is CASSLTQGAEKLFF. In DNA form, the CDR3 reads TGTGCCAGCAGCTTAACGCAGGGGGCTGAAAAACTGTTTTTT.